The rows below give T cell receptor beta chains drawn from one sample of a study of T-cell memory formation after mild COVID-19. In TCRdb, the 5' RACE reads were re-called with MiXCR into one record per CDR3 protein. The table has around 100,000 distinct CDR3 sequences, approximately 12% seen once. The sequencing input was PBMCs or a T cell subset sorted from them (not recorded which). The receptors were sampled from a man aged 18 to 29 who had mild COVID-19 (a few samples of this study predate the infection). Cell type and time point are not known. Both conserved end residues are part of each CDR3. D genes are given only for firm matches. Only some rows state a clone size, as once, few, many or a class for expanded clones.

J gene	D gene	V gene	clone size	CDR3 protein	CDR3 DNA
TRBJ2-3	-	TRBV5-5	few	CASSSRQGPGGSEDTQYF	TGTGCCAGCAGCTCAAGACAGGGCCCCGGGGGGTCGGAAGATACGCAGTATTTT
TRBJ2-2	TRBD1	TRBV5-4	few	CASSSGTGRKGELFF	TGTGCCAGCAGCTCCGGGACAGGGAGGAAGGGGGAGCTGTTTTTT
TRBJ1-1	-	TRBV11-2	-	CASNLEGEAFF	TGTGCCAGCAACTTGGAGGGTGAAGCTTTCTTT
TRBJ2-1	-	TRBV9	-	CASSVGLAGGNEQFF	TGTGCCAGCAGCGTAGGGCTAGCTGGGGGGAATGAGCAGTTCTTC
TRBJ2-2	-	TRBV7-9	many	CASSFRGSDTGELFF	TGTGCCAGCAGCTTTCGGGGCTCGGACACCGGGGAGCTGTTTTTT
TRBJ2-2	-	TRBV25-1	-	CASSHMGRLRTGELFF	TGTGCCAGCAGCCACATGGGGCGACTTCGGACCGGGGAGCTGTTTTTT
TRBJ2-5	-	TRBV3-1	-	CASSQDRGRQETQYF	TGTGCCAGCAGCCAAGATCGGGGCCGCCAAGAGACCCAGTACTTC
TRBJ2-5	-	TRBV7-3	few	CASSFLGGVQETQYF	TGTGCCAGCAGTTTCCTAGGGGGGGTCCAAGAGACCCAGTACTTC
TRBJ2-4	-	TRBV23-1	many	CASSQSRQGRNIQYF	TGCGCCAGCAGTCAATCTCGGCAGGGGAGGAACATTCAGTACTTC
TRBJ2-2	-	TRBV7-6	-	CASSSVTSFGGTGELFF	TGTGCCAGCAGCTCGGTCACTAGTTTCGGGGGCACCGGGGAGCTGTTTTTT
TRBJ2-7	-	TRBV11-1	few	CASSSLSFDEQYF	TGTGCCAGCAGCTCCCTCAGCTTTGACGAGCAGTACTTC
TRBJ2-3	-	TRBV19	few	CASSITGVSDTQYF	TGTGCCAGTAGCATAACGGGGGTTTCAGATACGCAGTATTTT
TRBJ2-1	-	TRBV9	many	CASSVAGWDNEQFF	TGTGCCAGCAGCGTAGCTGGATGGGACAATGAGCAGTTCTTC
TRBJ1-2	-	TRBV9	few	CASSTVGARYGYTF	TGTGCCAGCAGCACAGTCGGGGCACGGTATGGCTACACCTTC
TRBJ2-3	TRBD2	TRBV7-2	few	CASSLPLAGGPTDTQYF	TGTGCCAGCAGCTTACCATTAGCGGGGGGGCCGACAGATACGCAGTATTTT
TRBJ2-5	TRBD2	TRBV28	few	CASVGSGVTQYF	TGTGCCAGCGTGGGGAGCGGGGTGACCCAGTACTTC
TRBJ2-6	-	TRBV6-6	-	CASSYGGYGANVLTF	TGTGCCAGCAGTTACGGGGGGTATGGGGCCAACGTCCTGACTTTC
TRBJ1-2	-	TRBV12-3/TRBV12-4	many	CASSLGTNYGYTF	TGTGCCAGCAGTTTAGGGACTAACTATGGCTACACCTTC
TRBJ2-3	TRBD2	TRBV7-6	-	CASSSRLAGQNTDTQYF	TGTGCCAGCAGCTCCAGACTAGCGGGGCAGAACACAGATACGCAGTATTTT
TRBJ1-3	-	TRBV20-1	-	CSVRWSDRGSGNTIYF	TGCAGTGTCCGGTGGTCAGATCGAGGCTCTGGAAACACCATATATTTT
TRBJ1-3	-	TRBV7-2	few	CASSLDGNSGNTIYF	TGTGCCAGCAGCTTAGACGGGAACTCTGGAAACACCATATATTTT
TRBJ1-2	-	TRBV5-1	-	CASSLAEAGATNYGYTF	TGCGCCAGCAGCTTGGCCGAGGCAGGGGCCACGAACTATGGCTACACCTTC
TRBJ1-1	-	TRBV7-9	-	CASSRAGYTEAFF	TGTGCCAGCAGCCGGGCGGGGTACACTGAAGCTTTCTTT
TRBJ1-2	-	TRBV29-1	-	CSVQLTLNYGYTF	TGCAGCGTTCAGTTAACGCTGAACTATGGCTACACCTTC
TRBJ1-2	-	TRBV5-1	few	CASSVAGTPTNYGYTF	TGCGCCAGCAGCGTGGCCGGGACACCTACTAACTATGGCTACACCTTC
TRBJ2-1	TRBD1	TRBV4-3	many	CASSQEGQGWDEQFF	TGCGCCAGCAGCCAAGAGGGACAGGGGTGGGATGAGCAGTTCTTC